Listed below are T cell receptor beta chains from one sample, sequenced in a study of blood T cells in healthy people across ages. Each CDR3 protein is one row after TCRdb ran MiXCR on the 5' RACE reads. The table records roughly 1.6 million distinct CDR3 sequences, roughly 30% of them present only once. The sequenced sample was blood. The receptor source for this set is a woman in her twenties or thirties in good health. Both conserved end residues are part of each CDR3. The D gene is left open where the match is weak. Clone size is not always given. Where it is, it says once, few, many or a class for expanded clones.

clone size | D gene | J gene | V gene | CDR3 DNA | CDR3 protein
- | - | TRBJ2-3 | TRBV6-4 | TGTGCCAGCAGTGACTCGATTAGCATCACTAGCACAGATACGCAGTATTTT | CASSDSISITSTDTQYF
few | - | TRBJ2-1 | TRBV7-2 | TGTGCCAGCAGCTTAGCGGACGGGGAAGCGAACAATGAGCAGTTCTTC | CASSLADGEANNEQFF
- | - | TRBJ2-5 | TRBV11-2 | TGTGCCAGCAGATCAAGAAAAGGCAGGACGGGGGAGACCCAGTACTTC | CASRSRKGRTGETQYF
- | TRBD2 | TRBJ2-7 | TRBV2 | TGTGCCAGCGGCCGAGCGGGAGGGCCAGGGTACGAGCAGTACTTC | CASGRAGGPGYEQYF
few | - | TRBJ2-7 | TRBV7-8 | TGTGCCAGCAGCTTAGTTTTGCGGGACGAGCAGTACTTC | CASSLVLRDEQYF
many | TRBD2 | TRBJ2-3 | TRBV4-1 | TGCGCCAGCAGCCAAGCTCGGACTAGCGGGGATACGCAGTATTTT | CASSQARTSGDTQYF
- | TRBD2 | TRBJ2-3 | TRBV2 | TGTGCCAGCAGGGGGACTAGCTGGGGGGGGCAGTATTTT | CASRGTSWGGQYF
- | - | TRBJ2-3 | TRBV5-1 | TGCGCCAGCAGCTTGTTTCGGAGTCCAGATACGCAGTATTTT | CASSLFRSPDTQYF
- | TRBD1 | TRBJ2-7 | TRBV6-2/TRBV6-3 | TGTGCCAGCAGTTACACCGACAGGGGCGAGCAGTACTTC | CASSYTDRGEQYF
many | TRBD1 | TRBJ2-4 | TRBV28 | TGTGCCAGCAGTACCAGAAGGACAGGTGGAACGGACATTCAGTACTTC | CASSTRRTGGTDIQYF
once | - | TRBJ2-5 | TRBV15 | TGTGCCACATCCTACACCAGGGTTTTCGATGAGCAGTACTTC | CATSYTRVFDEQYF
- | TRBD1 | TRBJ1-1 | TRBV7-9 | TGTGCCAGCAGCTCCCACCCCAGACAGGGATTGAACACTGAAGCTTTCTTT | CASSSHPRQGLNTEAFF
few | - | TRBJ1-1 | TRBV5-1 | TGCGCCAGCAGCCTTCAGGGTACTATGAACACTGAAGCTTTCTTT | CASSLQGTMNTEAFF
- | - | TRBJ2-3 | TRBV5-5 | TGTGCCAGCAGCCTCCGGGACTGGGCCGCAGATACGCAGTATTTT | CASSLRDWAADTQYF
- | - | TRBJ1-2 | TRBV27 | TGTGCCAGCGAGGGCAGAGATGGCTACACCTTC | CASEGRDGYTF
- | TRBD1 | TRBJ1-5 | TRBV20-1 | TGCAGTGCTAGAGACGGGACAGGGGTCAATCAGCCCCAGCATTTT | CSARDGTGVNQPQHF
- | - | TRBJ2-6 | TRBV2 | TGTGCCAGTGCCCTCCCGTCTGGGGCCAACGTCCTGACTTTC | CASALPSGANVLTF
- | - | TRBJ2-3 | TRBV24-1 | TGTGCCACCAGTGGGGGAGAGGGCACAGATACGCAGTATTTT | CATSGGEGTDTQYF
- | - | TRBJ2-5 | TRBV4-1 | TGCGCCAGCAGCCAATTGAGGCAGGAGACCCAGTACTTC | CASSQLRQETQYF
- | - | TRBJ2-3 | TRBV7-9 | TGTGCCAGCAGCTTACGACCGGGGTTAACAGATACGCAGTATTTT | CASSLRPGLTDTQYF
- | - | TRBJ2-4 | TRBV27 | TGTGCCAGCAGTTTAAATTACCTAGCCAAAAACATTCAGTACTTC | CASSLNYLAKNIQYF
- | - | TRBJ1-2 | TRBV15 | TGTGCCACCAGCATGCGGTTGTTAGCTAACTATGGCTACACCTTC | CATSMRLLANYGYTF
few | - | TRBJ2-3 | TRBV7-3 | TGTGCCAGCAGCTTTCTCGAGAACACAGATACGCAGTATTTT | CASSFLENTDTQYF
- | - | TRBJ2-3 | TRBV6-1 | TGTGCCAGCCGGGCCCTCCCCGAACCTAGTGATACGCAGTATTTT | CASRALPEPSDTQYF
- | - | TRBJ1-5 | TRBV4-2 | TGTGCCAGCAGCCAAGAGGTAGTCGGGCAGCCCCAGCATTTT | CASSQEVVGQPQHF
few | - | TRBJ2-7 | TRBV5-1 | TGCGCCAGCAGCTTCCAAGAACCGTACGAGCAGTACTTC | CASSFQEPYEQYF
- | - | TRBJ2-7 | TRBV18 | TGTGCCAGCTCACCACTGCGAGGGGGGCTTCCCTACGAGCAGTACTTC | CASSPLRGGLPYEQYF
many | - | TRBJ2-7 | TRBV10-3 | TGTGCCACTACCCACGACAGTGCCCAGTACTTC | CATTHDSAQYF
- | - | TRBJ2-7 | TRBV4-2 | TGTGCCAGCAGCCAAGATAGAGCTAGCCGACTCTCCTACAAGCAGTACTTC | CASSQDRASRLSYKQYF
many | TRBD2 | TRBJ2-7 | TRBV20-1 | TGCAGTGCTAGGACTAGCGGGTTTTACGAGCAGTACTTC | CSARTSGFYEQYF